The 27 T cell receptor beta chains below were found in one sample sequenced in a study of blood T cell repertoires in COVID-19. TCRdb's table, derived via immunoSEQ multiplex PCR, lists solely in-frame clones and lacks some. This table holds some 110,000 clones, roughly 86% found once. The sequencing sample was made of peripheral blood. Receptor source: a man between 40 and 49 years old with acute or convalescent COVID-19.

The rearrangement joins TRBV6-5 to TRBJ1-6; D might be TRBD1 (5 bases). Germline CDR1 reads MNHEY; CDR2 reads SVGAGI. Trimming took 4 bases from V and 9 from J, leaving 13 bases between them. The CDR3 is 14 residues long. The CDR3 reads CASSSGRVGSPLHF. In DNA, the CDR3 is TGTGCCAGCAGTTCCGGCAGGGTTGGTTCACCCCTCCACTTT.

The chain carries TRBV30 and TRBJ1-6; D possibly corresponds to TRBD1 (5 bases). CDR3 size: 15 residues. CDR1 is GTSNPN, CDR2 SVGIG, per germline (reference sequence). V lost 3 bases and J lost 6, with 15 bases in between. The CDR3 region is CAWSGADGGNSPLHF. Written as DNA, the CDR3 is TGTGCCTGGAGCGGGGCGGACGGGGGTAATTCACCCCTCCACTTT.

The V call is TRBV30, the J call TRBJ1-1, with TRBD1 as a possible D gene (5 bases). The CDR3 is made up of 11 amino acids. Between the trimmed V and J ends, which lost 2 bases and 7 bases, there was a span of 8 bases. The germline CDR1 and CDR2 sequences are GTSNPN and SVGIG (reference sequence). The CDR3 is CAWSIDSEAFF. The DNA for the CDR3 is TGTGCCTGGAGTATAGACAGTGAAGCTTTCTTT.

As concerns this clone: Other DNA variants within this sample encode the same CDR3. The chain is built from TRBV10-1 and TRBJ1-4, with D possibly TRBD1 on 5 matching bases. CDR3 length equals 14 residues. Germline values: CDR1 WNHNN, CDR2 SYGVQD (reference sequence). V was pared by 2 bases and J by 4 bases, with 8 bases between. CDR3 region: CASSERQGNEKLFF. CDR3 nucleotide sequence: TGCGCCAGCAGTGAGAGGCAGGGTAATGAAAAACTGTTTTTT.

The CDR3 region is CASRGSTLRGTEAFF. As DNA, the CDR3 is TGTGCCAGCAGGGGAAGTACCCTTAGGGGCACTGAAGCTTTCTTT. The chain uses TRBV2 and TRBJ1-1; weak D call: TRBD1 (5 bases). V was pared by 6 bases and J by 4 bases, with 18 bases between. Per germline, CDR1 SNHLY and CDR2 FYNNEI. The CDR3 extends over 15 amino acids. The full variable domain, completed using reference TRBV2 and TRBJ1-1, is EPEVTQTPSHQVTQMGQEVILRCVPISNHLYFYWYRQILGQKVEFLVSFYNNEISEKSEIFDDQFSVERPDGSNFTLKIRSTKLEDSAMYFCASRGSTLRGTEAFFGQGTRLTVV.

V usage is TRBV30 and J usage is TRBJ1-2; 9 bases are a match to TRBD1. The CDR3 consists of 13 residues. With V trimmed by 4 bases and J by 7 bases, 7 bases remained unmatched. Germline V lookup: CDR1 GTSNPN, CDR2 SVGIG (reference sequence). The chain's CDR3 is CAWNGQGNAGYTF. The CDR3 DNA sequence: TGTGCCTGGAACGGACAGGGGAATGCTGGCTACACCTTC.

In its sample, this clone was seen once. This CDR3 is CASSGPVFPGANVLTF. The CDR3 nucleotides read TGTGCCAGCAGTGGGCCCGTTTTCCCCGGGGCCAACGTCCTGACTTTC. The V gene is TRBV6-1, the J gene TRBJ2-6, with D unresolved. The germline V gene encodes CDR1 MNHNS and CDR2 SASEGT. The CDR3 is 16 residues long. The V gene lost 4 bases and the J gene lost 4 bases, with 14 bases spanning the gap.

The rearrangement uses TRBV19 and TRBJ2-7; no definite D call. The CDR3 extends over 13 amino acids. The germline CDR1 and CDR2 sequences are LNHDA and SQIVND (reference sequence). The V end lost 4 bases, the J end lost 2 bases, and 9 bases lay between the germline ends. The CDR3 reads CASSNWPAYEQYF. The CDR3 nucleotides are TGTGCCAGTAGTAATTGGCCAGCCTACGAGCAGTACTTC. The entire variable domain, with the rest obtained from reference TRBV19 and TRBJ2-7, is as follows: DGGITQSPKYLFRKEGQNVTLSCEQNLNHDAMYWYRQDPGQGLRLIYYSQIVNDFQKGDIAEGYSVSREKKESFPLTVTSAQKNPTAFYLCASSNWPAYEQYFGPGTRLTVT.

This clone was seen only once. The genes are TRBV2 and TRBJ1-1, with D tentatively TRBD1 (5 bases). Germline CDR1 reads SNHLY; CDR2 reads FYNNEI. Trimming left V 7 bases short and J 6 bases short, with 15 bases between. The CDR3 covers 13 residues. The CDR3: CASTKGQLSEAFF. DNA for the CDR3: TGTGCCAGCACTAAAGGACAACTTTCTGAAGCTTTCTTT.

The gene calls are TRBV5-8 and TRBJ1-4; 11 nucleotides match TRBD1. CDR1 and CDR2 from the germline V gene are SGHTS and YDEGEE. With 0 bases clipped from V and 2 bases from J, the junction kept 6 bases outside the gene matches. The CDR3 consists of 18 residues. CDR3 protein: CASSLGTGGVATNEKLFF. Here the CDR3 DNA reads TGTGCCAGCAGCTTGGGGACAGGGGGCGTTGCCACTAATGAAAAACTGTTTTTT.

The rearrangement links TRBV12-3 or TRBV12-4 to TRBJ1-1; D call uncertain. V lost 4 bases and J 2 bases, leaving 5 bases between the germline ends. The CDR3 runs to 12 residues. CDR3 nucleotide sequence: TGTGCCAGCAGTTCGACTAACACTGAAGCTTTCTTT. Translation: CASSSTNTEAFF.

The chain uses TRBV6-5 and TRBJ1-2, with 9 nucleotides matching TRBD1. The germline V gene has CDR1 MNHEY and CDR2 SVGAGI. The CDR3 has 15 amino acids. Trimming cost V 7 bases and J 3 bases; bases outside gene matches: 9. CDR3: CASTTDRDRDYGYTF. The CDR3 DNA is TGTGCCAGCACCACCGACCGGGACAGGGACTATGGCTACACCTTC.

The V call is TRBV29-1, the J call TRBJ2-1; D is perhaps TRBD2 (5 bases). V was pared by 1 base and J by 0 bases, with 10 bases between. This CDR3 is 15 amino acids long. Germline-derived CDR1 and CDR2 are SQVTM and ANQGSEA. Here the CDR3 reads CSVEGERSSYNEQFF. The CDR3 region has the DNA TGCAGCGTTGAAGGAGAGCGGAGCTCCTACAATGAGCAGTTCTTC.

The chain is built from TRBV2 and TRBJ2-2, with 11 bases lining up with TRBD1. Germline assignment: CDR1 SNHLY and CDR2 FYNNEI. This CDR3 comprises 15 residues. The trim removed 6 bases at V and 5 bases at J, leaving 5 bases unmatched. This chain's CDR3 is CASRAGTGGTGELFF. The DNA of the CDR3 is TGTGCCAGCAGAGCCGGGACAGGGGGGACCGGGGAGCTGTTTTTT.

V gene TRBV25-1 combines with J gene TRBJ1-2; no reliable D call. This CDR3 is 13 amino acids long. V was cut by 6 bases and J by 8 bases, with 16 bases left in between. Germline-derived CDR1 and CDR2 are MGHDK and SYGVNS. In nucleotides, the CDR3 is TGTGCCAGCAGCCAGAGGGATCTGCGGGGCTACACCTTC. This encodes CASSQRDLRGYTF.

This clone was counted once. The V call is TRBV5-1, the J call TRBJ2-2; D possibly corresponds to TRBD2 (6 bases). The V gene lost 0 bases and the J gene lost 6 bases, with 9 bases spanning the gap. Germline CDR1 and CDR2: SGHRS and YFSETQ. The CDR3 has 14 residues. CDR3 sequence (DNA): TGCGCCAGCAGCTTGGCCGCGGGGTCCGGGGAGCTGTTTTTT. Its translation is CASSLAAGSGELFF.

The chain couples TRBV30 to TRBJ1-1; 9 bases map to TRBD1. The CDR3 sequence is 14 residues long. The V and J ends lost 8 bases and 2 bases, in that order; junction bases with no gene match: 9. Germline V CDR1 and CDR2: GTSNPN, SVGIG (reference sequence). The CDR3, as DNA: TGTGCCACCGACCTGGGACAGGGTAACACTGAAGCTTTCTTT. Its protein product is CATDLGQGNTEAFF.

This clone was recorded many times. This chain connects TRBV5-1 to TRBJ2-7; D possibly corresponds to TRBD2 (6 bases). This CDR3 has 13 residues. Trimming left V 3 bases short and J 6 bases short, with 13 bases between. Germline loops: CDR1 SGHRS, CDR2 YFSETQ. Here the CDR3 DNA reads TGCGCCAGCAGCTATGGCGGGACGCGCGAGCAGTACTTC. Its translation: CASSYGGTREQYF. Filled out from reference TRBV5-1 and TRBJ2-7, the complete variable domain reads KAGVTQTPRYLIKTRGQQVTLSCSPISGHRSVSWYQQTPGQGLQFLFEYFSETQRNKGNFPGRFSGRQFSNSRSEMNVSTLELGDSALYLCASSYGGTREQYFGPGTRLTVT.

The rearrangement links TRBV12-5 to TRBJ2-7, with D perhaps matching TRBD2 (7 bases). This CDR3 contains 15 residues. Between the trimmed V and J ends, which lost 7 bases and 3 bases, there was a span of 19 bases. Germline CDR1 and CDR2: LGHNT and FRNRAP. The chain's CDR3 is CASVPSGRGYYEQYF. The CDR3 DNA reads as TGTGCTAGTGTGCCTTCAGGGAGGGGGTACTACGAGCAGTACTTC.

The chain is built from TRBV27 and TRBJ1-2, with 8 bases identical to TRBD1. This CDR3 is built from 12 residues. Trimming cost V 8 bases and J 8 bases; bases outside gene matches: 7. Germline lookup yields CDR1 MNHEY and CDR2 SMNVEV (reference sequence). CDR3 in amino acids: CASGRGLEGYTF. CDR3 nucleotides: TGTGCCAGCGGCAGGGGGCTTGAGGGCTACACCTTC.

CDR3 bases: TGTGCCAGTAGTATTCAGGGGCTGAACACCGGGGAGCTGTTTTTT. This encodes CASSIQGLNTGELFF. The chain has TRBV19 and TRBJ2-2; the D gene is possibly TRBD1 (6 bases). Germline assignment: CDR1 LNHDA and CDR2 SQIVND (reference sequence). V was cut by 3 bases and J by 1 base, with 9 bases left in between. CDR3 length: 15 residues. Combining the CDR3 with reference TRBV19 and TRBJ2-2 gives the whole variable domain DGGITQSPKYLFRKEGQNVTLSCEQNLNHDAMYWYRQDPGQGLRLIYYSQIVNDFQKGDIAEGYSVSREKKESFPLTVTSAQKNPTAFYLCASSIQGLNTGELFFGEGSRLTVL.

The CDR3 DNA reads as TGCGCCAGCAGCTTGGAACTAGCGGGAGAGACCCAGTACTTC. Encoded protein: CASSLELAGETQYF. The chain employs TRBV5-1 and TRBJ2-5; TRBD2 agrees at 9 bases. The CDR3 is made up of 14 amino acids. CDR1 SGHRS and CDR2 YFSETQ come from the germline V gene. V gave up 0 bases and J gave up 4 bases; unmatched junction bases: 1.

J is TRBJ2-3 and V is TRBV9, with a weak D call TRBD2 (5 bases). CDR1 and CDR2 from the germline V gene are SGDLS and YYNGEE. The length of the CDR3 is 16 residues. Deletions cut 0 bases from V and 0 bases from J, with 11 bases between. CDR3 in DNA: TGTGCCAGCAGCGTAGACGCGGGCCCTAGCACAGATACGCAGTATTTT. As protein: CASSVDAGPSTDTQYF.

This rearrangement joins TRBV5-5 to TRBJ1-5; the match to TRBD1 covers 7 bases. J was trimmed by 5 bases and V by 4 bases; bases with no gene match: 9. Germline V gene sequence: CDR1 SGHKS, CDR2 YYEKEE (reference sequence). The CDR3 runs 15 residues. CDR3 bases: TGTGCCAGCAGCCTCCGGGACAGCGACTATCAGCCCCAGCATTTT. Translation gives CASSLRDSDYQPQHF.

The V call is TRBV19, the J call TRBJ1-5, with D uncertain. Trimming stripped 5 bases from V and 6 bases from J, with 11 bases between. The CDR3 spans 13 residues. The germline gives CDR1 LNHDA, CDR2 SQIVND (reference sequence). CDR3 DNA: TGTGCCAGTAGTTTAGGGAGTGGTCAGCCCCAGCATTTT. Translation gives CASSLGSGQPQHF.

The chain is built from TRBV6-6 and TRBJ1-2; a possible D gene is TRBD1 (5 bases). Trimming took 6 bases from V and 8 from J, leaving 16 bases between them. The CDR3 extends over 13 amino acids. The germline V gene encodes CDR1 MNHNY and CDR2 SVGAGI (reference sequence). CDR3 region: CASREGARGGYTF. The CDR3 bases are TGTGCCAGCAGGGAAGGGGCCCGTGGCGGCTACACCTTC.

This chain links TRBV3-1 (or the pseudogene TRBV3-2) with TRBJ1-1; a weak D match, TRBD1 (6 bases). Trimming stripped 8 bases from V and 1 base from J, with 17 bases between. Germline CDR1 is LGHDT and CDR2 is YNNKEL (reference sequence). The CDR3 spans 15 residues. The CDR3 coding sequence is TGTGCCAGCCGACGAAACGGACAGCGGAACACTGAAGCTTTCTTT. Encoded protein: CASRRNGQRNTEAFF.